Below are 5 T cell receptor beta chains sequenced from a single sample in a study of cytomegalovirus exposure and HLA in healthy donors. Researchers ran the PCR with 60 Vbeta and 13 Jbeta primers. Here immunoSEQ multiplex PCR was the method, and the copy in TCRdb shows in-frame clones only, minus some. The sample holds around 150,000 clones, about 80% seen once. The sequenced material came from PBMCs. These receptors were taken from a young man in good health and CMV-seronegative.

The chain couples TRBV2 to TRBJ1-2; no reliable D call. The CDR3 totals 12 residues. V lost 2 bases and J 7 bases, leaving 8 bases between the germline ends. Germline V CDR1 and CDR2: SNHLY, FYNNEI. CDR3 sequence reads: CASSERPGGYTF. The CDR3 nucleotides are TGTGCCAGCAGTGAAAGGCCAGGTGGCTACACCTTC.

The gene calls are TRBV6-5 and TRBJ2-7, with a possible D match to TRBD2 (5 bases). The CDR3 extends over 15 amino acids. Trimming cost V 0 bases and J 6 bases, with 15 bases left between them. Per germline, CDR1 MNHEY and CDR2 SVGAGI. CDR3 coding DNA: TGTGCCAGCAGTTACTCGAGAGCGGTTCCCCTCGAGCAGTACTTC. Its translation is CASSYSRAVPLEQYF.

This clone was detected a few times. Different DNA sequences within this sample yield the same CDR3. This sequence joins TRBV5-6 and TRBJ1-5; D call uncertain. Germline assignment: CDR1 SGHDT and CDR2 YYEEEE. CDR3 length: 14 amino acids. Trimming removed 2 bases from V and 1 base from J, with 7 bases in between. The CDR3 region has the DNA TGTGCCAGCAGCTTAGAACGGAGCAATCAGCCCCAGCATTTT. Protein sequence: CASSLERSNQPQHF.

The genes are TRBV6-5 and TRBJ2-2; 9 nucleotides align to TRBD2. The CDR3 spans 16 residues. V dropped 4 bases and J dropped 3; count of bases not matched to a gene: 6. Germline CDR1 is MNHEY and CDR2 is SVGAGI. For the CDR3, the DNA is TGTGCCAGCAGTTCCTTAGCGGGAGTGGACACCGGGGAGCTGTTTTTT. Translation: CASSSLAGVDTGELFF.

CDR3: CAGGTVDEQFF. DNA for the CDR3: TGTGCCGGGGGGACGGTCGATGAGCAGTTCTTC. This chain uses TRBV30 with TRBJ2-1; D is possibly TRBD2 (6 bases). With 8 bases removed from V and 8 bases from J, the gap between germline ends came to 13 bases. CDR3 length: 11 residues. Looked up from germline, CDR1 is GTSNPN and CDR2 is SVGIG (reference sequence). Full variable domain (rest looked up from reference TRBV30 and TRBJ2-1): SQTIHQWPATLVQPVGSPLSLECTVEGTSNPNLYWYRQAAGRGLQLLFYSVGIGQISSEVPQNLSASRPQDRQFILSSKKLLLSDSGFYLCAGGTVDEQFFGPGTRLTVL.